This TCR beta chain came from a study of T cells expressing NK-cell markers. Notes on the study in general: For about 6 donors, the dominant NKG2C+ clonotypes made up about 1.0-8% of their CD8+ T cells. Whether expanded NKG2C-expressing T cell clones recognize HCMV is unknown.

Comment on this clonotype: Antigen: not known.

Germline lookup yields CDR1 SGHAT and CDR2 FQDESV (reference sequence). The CDR3 sequence is 15 residues long. TCR beta cDNA was made by 5'RACE template switching with UMIs. TCRdb reprocessed the 5' RACE reads and stores each CDR3 protein as one record, lacking DNA. This specimen shows more than 90,000 distinct CDR3 sequences; the ten leading clones hold roughly 18%. Source material: blood T cells: a sorted CD56 or NKG2C T cell subset, CD4+ or CD8+ T cells, or bulk PBMC T cells (not recorded which). This TCR came from a woman aged 18-69 years in good health. V gene TRBV11-1 combines with J gene TRBJ2-3; TCRdb lists TRBD1, though no DNA is available to test this call. The chain's CDR3 is CASSSWDRGVATQYF.